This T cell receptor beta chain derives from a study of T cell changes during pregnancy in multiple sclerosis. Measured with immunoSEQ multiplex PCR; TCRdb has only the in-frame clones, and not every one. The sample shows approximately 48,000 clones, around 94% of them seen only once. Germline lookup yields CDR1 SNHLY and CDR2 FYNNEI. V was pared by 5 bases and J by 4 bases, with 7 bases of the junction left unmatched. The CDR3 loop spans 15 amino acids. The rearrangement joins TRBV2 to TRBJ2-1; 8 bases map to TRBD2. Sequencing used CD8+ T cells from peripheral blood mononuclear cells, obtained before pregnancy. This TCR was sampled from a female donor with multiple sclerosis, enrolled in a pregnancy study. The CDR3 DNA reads TGTGCCAGCAGTCCGGGTAGCGGGATATACAATGAGCAGTTCTTC. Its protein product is CASSPGSGIYNEQFF.